The sequence of this T cell receptor (beta chain) was determined in a study of blood T cell repertoires in COVID-19. About the study: Some COVID-19 samples were acute and others convalescent; all came from the United States, Italy and Spain.

J was trimmed by 1 base and V by 4 bases; bases with no gene match: 3. The germline CDR1 and CDR2 sequences are LNHNV and YYDKDF (reference sequence). The CDR3 is made up of 15 amino acids. Profiling relied on immunoSEQ multiplex PCR, and the TCRdb table lists in-frame clones only, not all of them. The sample has under 150,000 clones; 84% are singletons. The specimen sequenced was peripheral blood. This chain uses TRBV15 with TRBJ1-1; TRBD1 matches 10 bases. This TCR came from a human donor in a cohort sampled during active COVID-19. The CDR3: CATSTRQGANTEAFF. DNA of the CDR3: TGTGCCACCAGCACCAGACAGGGGGCGAACACTGAAGCTTTCTTT.